This TCR beta chain is drawn from a study of spatial heterogeneity in lung cancer (dated by TCRdb to the late 2010s). For the study in its entirety: More beta-chain than alpha-chain transcripts were consistently detected, likely reflecting higher beta-chain transcript abundance. A strong correlation was found between TCR transcript counts in tumor regions and a T cell transcriptional module score from matched bulk RNA-seq. In the raw uncorrected reads, each unique combination of TCR and UMI appeared on average more than ten times. In non-small cell lung cancer, the study made a quantitative comparison of TCR alpha and beta repertoires among multiple tumor regions, matched nontumor lung and blood. TCR repertoire features were related to nonsynonymous mutation counts determined by whole-exome sequencing of tumor tissue. At surgery, both alpha and beta chains were TCR-sequenced in 220 tumor regions, approximately 64 matched nontumor lung samples and a few dozen PBMC samples. The study at large found these results: A correlation was observed between the number of expanded intratumoral alpha and beta TCRs and the tumor nonsynonymous mutation count. Counts of ubiquitous and regional expanded TCRs correlated with counts of ubiquitous and regional nonsynonymous mutations, respectively. TCR-seq coverage of tumor T cells was estimated to be only 6% to 7.5% for alpha chains and 13% to 15% for beta chains. Confirming at a functional level the hypothesis that regional TCRs recognize regional mutations was considered to require additional single-cell paired TCR alpha and beta sequencing.

Interpreted using the paper, the time point label stands for: sample taken at primary tumor resection. Donors were 72 patients with early-stage, untreated non-small cell lung cancer from the lung TRACERx cohort. For TCR sequencing, whole RNA was extracted from tumor and nontumor lung tissue, or from cryopreserved PBMC samples, and no cell sorting was done. Only patients for whom sufficient RNA was available from at least two tumor regions were selected for TCR sequencing. A lung pathologist reviewed the tumor and adjacent nontumor lung specimens before the specimens were selected. Reading the germline V gene gives CDR1 SNHLY and CDR2 FYNNEI. V lost 4 bases and J lost 6 bases, and the count of bases not matched to a germline gene is 15. The CDR3 sequence holds 17 residues, the cysteine and phenylalanine included. Only the CDR3 part of the read is kept: 51 bases, read in frame from the first base. As to this clonotype: Its antigen remains undetermined. There are no base qualities to consult, and no much larger clone falls within one base.

Receptors were amplified or captured by 5' RACE. The sample was run on a NextSeq 500. The TCR library protocol attached a unique molecular identifier to each TCR cDNA molecule to allow correction of PCR and sequencing errors. As for the authors' bioinformatics: TCR identification, UMI-based error correction and CDR3 extraction were all carried out with Decombinator tools. TCRs above a frequency of 2 per 1,000, corresponding to the top 1% of the tumor frequency distribution, were defined as expanded. Expanded tumor TCRs were classed as regional if statistically deemed absent (corrected P<0.05) from at least one tumor region, otherwise ubiquitous. Rényi diversity was computed with the R vegan package after subsampling each repertoire 100 times to 5,000 TCRs. CDR3 similarity networks were built from amino acid triplet string-kernel similarity, connecting CDR3s with pairwise similarity above 0.82. The public sequencing data were trimmed at Q25 with fastp and processed into clonotypes with MiXCR by TCRdb, which kept only in-frame beta chains. Rows with a matching CDR3 protein are joined into one entry that keeps the most common DNA and genes. These V and J calls originate from TCRdb's pipeline instead of the authors' own analysis. The sample yields about 23,000 distinct CDR3 sequences; over 4% were counted once. Clones ranked in the top ten supply 7.5% to 10% of the sample.

This specimen consisted of lung tumor tissue, obtained at surgery. This sequence was found in a male donor with early-stage non-small cell lung cancer. The receptor chain draws on TRBV2 and TRBJ2-1; TRBD2 lines up with 7 middle nucleotides. The CDR3 reads CASSGGPGREGFNEQFF. In nucleotides, the sequence is TGTGCCAGCAGTGGGGGCCCGGGGAGGGAGGGTTTCAATGAGCAGTTCTTC.